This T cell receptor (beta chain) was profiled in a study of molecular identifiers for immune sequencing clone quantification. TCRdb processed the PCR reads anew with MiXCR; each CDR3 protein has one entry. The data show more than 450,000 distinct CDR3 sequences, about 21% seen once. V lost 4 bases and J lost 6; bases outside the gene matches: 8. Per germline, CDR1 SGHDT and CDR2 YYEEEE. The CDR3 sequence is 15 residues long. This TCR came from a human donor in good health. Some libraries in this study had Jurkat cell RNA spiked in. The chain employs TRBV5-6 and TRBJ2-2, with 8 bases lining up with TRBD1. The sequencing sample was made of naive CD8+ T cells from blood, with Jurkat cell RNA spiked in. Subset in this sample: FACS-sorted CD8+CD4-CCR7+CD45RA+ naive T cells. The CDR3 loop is CASSNVGRGPGELFF. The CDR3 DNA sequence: TGTGCCAGCAGCAACGTCGGCAGGGGGCCCGGGGAGCTGTTTTTT.